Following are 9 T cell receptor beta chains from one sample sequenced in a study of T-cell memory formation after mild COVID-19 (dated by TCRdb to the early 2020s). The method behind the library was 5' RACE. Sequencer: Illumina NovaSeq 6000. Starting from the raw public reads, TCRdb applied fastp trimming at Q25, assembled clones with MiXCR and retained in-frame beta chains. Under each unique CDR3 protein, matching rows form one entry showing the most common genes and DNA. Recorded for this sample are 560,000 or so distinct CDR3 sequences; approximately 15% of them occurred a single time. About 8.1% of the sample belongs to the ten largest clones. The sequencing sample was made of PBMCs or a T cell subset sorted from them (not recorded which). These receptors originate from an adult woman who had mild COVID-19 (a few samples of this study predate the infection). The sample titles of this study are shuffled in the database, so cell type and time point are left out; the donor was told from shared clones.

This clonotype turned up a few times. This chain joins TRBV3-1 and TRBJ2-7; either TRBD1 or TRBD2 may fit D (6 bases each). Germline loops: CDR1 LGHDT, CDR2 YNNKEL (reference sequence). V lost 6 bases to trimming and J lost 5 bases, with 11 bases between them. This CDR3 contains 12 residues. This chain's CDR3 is CASRGGPHEQYF. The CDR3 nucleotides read TGTGCCAGCAGAGGGGGGCCCCACGAGCAGTACTTC.

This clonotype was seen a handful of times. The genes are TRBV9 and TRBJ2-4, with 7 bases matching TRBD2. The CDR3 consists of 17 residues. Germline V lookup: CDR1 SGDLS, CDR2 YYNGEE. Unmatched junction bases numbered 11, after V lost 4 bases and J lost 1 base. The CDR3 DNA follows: TGTGCCAGCAGCCCCCTCCGGGGGGAGACGGCCAAAAACATTCAGTACTTC. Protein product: CASSPLRGETAKNIQYF.

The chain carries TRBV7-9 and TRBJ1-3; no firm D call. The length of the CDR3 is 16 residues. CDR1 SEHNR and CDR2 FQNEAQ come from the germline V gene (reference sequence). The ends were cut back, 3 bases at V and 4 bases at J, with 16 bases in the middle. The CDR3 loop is CASSFQPGAMGNTIYF. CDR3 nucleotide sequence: TGTGCCAGCAGCTTTCAGCCGGGAGCGATGGGAAACACCATATATTTT.

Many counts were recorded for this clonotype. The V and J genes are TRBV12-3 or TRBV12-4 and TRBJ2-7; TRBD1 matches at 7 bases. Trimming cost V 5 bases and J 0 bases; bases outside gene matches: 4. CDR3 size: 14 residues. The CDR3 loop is CASSPGTVSYEQYF. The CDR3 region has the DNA TGTGCCAGCAGTCCCGGGACAGTCTCCTACGAGCAGTACTTC.

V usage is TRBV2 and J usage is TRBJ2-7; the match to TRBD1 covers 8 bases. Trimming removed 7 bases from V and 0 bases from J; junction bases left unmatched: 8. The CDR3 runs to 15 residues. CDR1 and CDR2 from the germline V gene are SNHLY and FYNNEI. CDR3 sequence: CASTSQGGTSYEQYF. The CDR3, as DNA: TGTGCCAGCACCTCACAGGGGGGCACCTCCTACGAGCAGTACTTC.

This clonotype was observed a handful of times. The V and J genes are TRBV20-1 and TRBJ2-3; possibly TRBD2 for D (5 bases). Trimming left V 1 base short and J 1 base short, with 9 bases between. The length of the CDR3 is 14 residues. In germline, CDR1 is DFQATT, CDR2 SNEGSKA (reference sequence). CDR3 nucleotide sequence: TGCAGTGCTAGAGGGGAGTTCGGCACAGATACGCAGTATTTT. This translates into CSARGEFGTDTQYF.

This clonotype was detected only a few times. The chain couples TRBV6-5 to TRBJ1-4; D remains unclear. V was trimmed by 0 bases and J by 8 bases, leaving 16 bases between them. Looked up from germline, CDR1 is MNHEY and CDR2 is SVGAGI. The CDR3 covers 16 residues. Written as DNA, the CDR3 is TGTGCCAGCAGTTACTCGGGCAGCCACAACTTCGAAAAACTGTTTTTT. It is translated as CASSYSGSHNFEKLFF.

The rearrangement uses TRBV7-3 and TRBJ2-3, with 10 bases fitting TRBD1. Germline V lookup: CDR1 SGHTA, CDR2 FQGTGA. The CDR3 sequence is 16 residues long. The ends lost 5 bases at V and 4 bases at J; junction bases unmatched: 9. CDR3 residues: CASSLGGQGEADTQYF. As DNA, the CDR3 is TGTGCCAGCAGCCTAGGCGGACAGGGGGAAGCAGATACGCAGTATTTT.

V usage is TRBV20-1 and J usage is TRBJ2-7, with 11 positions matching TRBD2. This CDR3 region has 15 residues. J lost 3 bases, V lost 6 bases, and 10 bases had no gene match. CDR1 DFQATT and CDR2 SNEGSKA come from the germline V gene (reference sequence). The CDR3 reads CSAGIAGGPHYEQYF. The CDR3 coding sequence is TGCAGTGCCGGAATAGCGGGAGGGCCCCACTACGAGCAGTACTTC.